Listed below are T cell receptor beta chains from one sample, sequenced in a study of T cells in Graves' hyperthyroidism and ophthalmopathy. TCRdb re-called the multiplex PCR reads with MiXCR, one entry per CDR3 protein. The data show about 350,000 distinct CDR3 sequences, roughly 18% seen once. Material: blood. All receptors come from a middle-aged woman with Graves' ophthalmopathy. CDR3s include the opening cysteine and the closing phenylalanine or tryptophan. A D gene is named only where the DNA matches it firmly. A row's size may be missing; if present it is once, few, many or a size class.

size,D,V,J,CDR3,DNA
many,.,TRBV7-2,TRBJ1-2,CASSQDRYGYTF,TGTGCCAGCAGTCAGGACAGATATGGCTACACCTTC
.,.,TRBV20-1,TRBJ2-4,CSARDLGHGNIQYF,TGCAGTGCTAGAGATCTGGGGCACGGGAACATTCAGTACTTC
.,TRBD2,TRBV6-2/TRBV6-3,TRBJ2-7,CASNPLAGDSDEQYF,TGTGCCAGCAACCCACTAGCGGGAGATTCGGACGAGCAGTACTTC
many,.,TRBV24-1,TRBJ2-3,CATSTGLADTQYF,TGTGCCACCAGTACAGGGTTAGCAGATACGCAGTATTTT
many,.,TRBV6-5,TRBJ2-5,CASSYSKALETQYF,TGTGCCAGCAGTTACTCGAAAGCACTAGAGACCCAGTACTTC
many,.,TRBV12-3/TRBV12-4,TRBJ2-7,CASSFSATYEQYF,TGTGCCAGCAGTTTTTCGGCTACCTACGAGCAGTACTTC
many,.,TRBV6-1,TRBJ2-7,CASSEERTYEQYF,TGTGCCAGCAGTGAGGAGAGGACCTACGAGCAGTACTTC
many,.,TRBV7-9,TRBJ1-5,CASSLQGGSNQPQHF,TGTGCCAGCAGCTTACAGGGTGGGAGCAATCAGCCCCAGCATTTT
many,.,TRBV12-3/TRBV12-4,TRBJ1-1,CASRSPSFGENTEAFF,TGTGCCAGTCGCTCACCCAGTTTTGGCGAGAACACTGAAGCTTTCTTT
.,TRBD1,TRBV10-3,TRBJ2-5,CASGQGEAETQYF,TGTGCCAGCGGACAGGGGGAGGCAGAGACCCAGTACTTC
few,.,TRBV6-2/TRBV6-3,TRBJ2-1,CASSWTILDSYNEQFF,TGTGCCAGCAGTTGGACGATTTTGGACTCCTACAATGAGCAGTTCTTC
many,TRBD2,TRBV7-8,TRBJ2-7,CASSARTSGRVEYEQYF,TGTGCCAGCAGCGCCCGGACTAGCGGGAGAGTGGAATACGAGCAGTACTTC
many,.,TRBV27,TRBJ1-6,CASSLSATGSPLHF,TGTGCCAGCAGTTTAAGCGCGACCGGTTCACCCCTCCACTTT
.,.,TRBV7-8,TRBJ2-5,CASSFVQQEETQYF,TGTGCCAGCAGCTTTGTACAGCAAGAAGAGACCCAGTACTTC
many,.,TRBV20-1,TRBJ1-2,CSAMEGMSYGYTF,TGCAGTGCTATGGAGGGGATGTCCTATGGCTACACCTTC
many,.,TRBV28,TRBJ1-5,CASSLAFGGQNQPQHF,TGTGCCAGCAGTTTAGCCTTTGGGGGTCAGAATCAGCCCCAGCATTTT
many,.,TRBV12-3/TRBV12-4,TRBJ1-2,CASSFGGGRGYTF,TGTGCCAGCAGTTTCGGCGGGGGCAGGGGCTACACCTTC
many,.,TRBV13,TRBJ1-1,CASSLGDLNTEAFF,TGTGCCAGCAGCCTCGGGGATCTGAACACTGAAGCTTTCTTT
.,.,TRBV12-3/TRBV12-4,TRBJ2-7,CASGRVAYEQYF,TGTGCCAGCGGAAGGGTCGCCTACGAGCAGTACTTC
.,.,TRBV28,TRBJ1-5,CATQGNQPQHF,TGTGCCACCCAGGGCAATCAGCCCCAGCATTTT
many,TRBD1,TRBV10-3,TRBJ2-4,CAISDHRGGNIQYF,TGTGCCATCAGTGACCACAGGGGCGGGAACATTCAGTACTTC
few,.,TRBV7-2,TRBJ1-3,CASSRTGHSGNTIYF,TGTGCCAGCAGCCGGACTGGGCACTCTGGAAACACCATATATTTT
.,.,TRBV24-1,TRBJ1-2,CATSDLSQNGYTF,TGTGCCACCAGTGATTTGTCGCAGAATGGCTACACCTTC
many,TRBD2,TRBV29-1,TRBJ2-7,CSGTSAYSYEQYF,TGCAGCGGAACTAGCGCGTACTCCTACGAGCAGTACTTC
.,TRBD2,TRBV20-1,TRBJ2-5,CSASNLRASGISGETQYF,TGCAGTGCTAGCAACTTAAGGGCTAGCGGGATAAGCGGAGAGACCCAGTACTTC
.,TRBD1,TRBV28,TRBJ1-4,CASSQTGGDEKLFF,TGTGCCAGCAGTCAGACAGGGGGGGATGAAAAACTGTTTTTT
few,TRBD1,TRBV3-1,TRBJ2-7,CASSQGQFSDEQYF,TGTGCCAGCAGCCAGGGACAGTTTTCTGACGAGCAGTACTTC
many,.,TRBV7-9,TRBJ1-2,CASSGIKYYGYTF,TGTGCCAGCAGCGGAATAAAGTACTATGGCTACACCTTC
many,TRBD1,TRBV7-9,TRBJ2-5,CASRTHGQGRETQYF,TGTGCCAGCAGGACCCACGGACAGGGTAGAGAGACCCAGTACTTC
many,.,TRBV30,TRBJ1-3,CAWSVSGAAGNTIYF,TGTGCCTGGAGTGTAAGCGGTGCAGCAGGAAACACCATATATTTT
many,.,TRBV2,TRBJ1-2,CASSEGGRGFYTF,TGTGCCAGCAGTGAAGGCGGCAGAGGGTTCTACACCTTC
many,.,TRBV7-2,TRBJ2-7,CASSPVPKRSYEQYF,TGTGCCAGCAGCCCAGTCCCCAAGCGGTCCTACGAGCAGTACTTC
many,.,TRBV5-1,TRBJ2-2,CASTPPAPGELFF,TGCGCCAGCACTCCTCCTGCACCGGGGGAGCTGTTTTTT
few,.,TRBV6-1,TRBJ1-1,CASVPAGNTEAFF,TGTGCCAGCGTACCCGCCGGGAACACTGAAGCTTTCTTT
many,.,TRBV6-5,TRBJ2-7,CASSSPTKMYF,TGTGCCAGCAGTTCTCCGACAAAGATGTACTTC
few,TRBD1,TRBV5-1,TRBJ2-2,CASSPRTGDTGELFF,TGCGCCAGCAGCCCCCGGACAGGGGACACCGGGGAGCTGTTTTTT
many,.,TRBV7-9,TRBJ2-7,CASSLGPFYEQYF,TGTGCCAGCAGCCTCGGACCCTTCTACGAGCAGTACTTC
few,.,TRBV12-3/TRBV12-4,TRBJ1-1,CASSTRFEAFF,TGTGCCAGCAGTACGCGGTTTGAAGCTTTCTTT
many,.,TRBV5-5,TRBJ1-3,CASSRQLDSGNTIYF,TGTGCCAGCAGCCGACAGTTAGACTCTGGAAACACCATATATTTT
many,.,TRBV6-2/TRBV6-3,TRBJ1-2,CASSYSVNYGYTF,TGTGCCAGCAGTTACTCCGTTAACTATGGCTACACCTTC
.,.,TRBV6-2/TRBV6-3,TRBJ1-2,CASSYAGDGYTF,TGTGCCAGCAGCTATGCAGGGGATGGCTACACCTTC
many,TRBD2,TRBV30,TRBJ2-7,CAWSLSGRVHNEQYF,TGTGCCTGGAGTCTTAGCGGGAGAGTCCACAACGAGCAGTACTTC
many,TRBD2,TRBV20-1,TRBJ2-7,CSAQGTSGSWSYEQYF,TGCAGTGCCCAAGGGACTAGCGGGAGTTGGTCCTACGAGCAGTACTTC
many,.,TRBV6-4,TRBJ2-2,CASSSTPITGELFF,TGTGCCAGCAGCAGTACCCCGATCACCGGGGAGCTGTTTTTT
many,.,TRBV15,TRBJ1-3,CATSRRDRGNTIYF,TGTGCCACCAGCAGACGAGACAGAGGAAACACCATATATTTT
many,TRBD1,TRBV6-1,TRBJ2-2,CASSLQDRVGTGELFF,TGTGCCAGCAGCCTTCAAGACAGGGTGGGCACCGGGGAGCTGTTTTTT
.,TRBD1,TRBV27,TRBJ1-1,CASRIQGGPEAFF,TGTGCCAGCAGGATACAGGGGGGGCCTGAAGCTTTCTTT
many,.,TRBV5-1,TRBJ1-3,CASSLASVGNTIYF,TGCGCCAGCAGCTTGGCCTCAGTCGGGAACACCATATATTTT
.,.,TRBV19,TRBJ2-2,CASSLDFRRELFF,TGTGCCAGTAGTCTGGACTTTCGTAGGGAGCTGTTTTTT
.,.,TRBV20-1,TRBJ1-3,CIARMTQGPGNTIYF,TGCATTGCTAGAATGACACAGGGACCTGGAAACACCATATATTTT
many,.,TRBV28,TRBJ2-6,CASSLIHSPSGANVLTF,TGTGCCAGCAGTTTAATCCACTCTCCCTCTGGGGCCAACGTCCTGACTTTC